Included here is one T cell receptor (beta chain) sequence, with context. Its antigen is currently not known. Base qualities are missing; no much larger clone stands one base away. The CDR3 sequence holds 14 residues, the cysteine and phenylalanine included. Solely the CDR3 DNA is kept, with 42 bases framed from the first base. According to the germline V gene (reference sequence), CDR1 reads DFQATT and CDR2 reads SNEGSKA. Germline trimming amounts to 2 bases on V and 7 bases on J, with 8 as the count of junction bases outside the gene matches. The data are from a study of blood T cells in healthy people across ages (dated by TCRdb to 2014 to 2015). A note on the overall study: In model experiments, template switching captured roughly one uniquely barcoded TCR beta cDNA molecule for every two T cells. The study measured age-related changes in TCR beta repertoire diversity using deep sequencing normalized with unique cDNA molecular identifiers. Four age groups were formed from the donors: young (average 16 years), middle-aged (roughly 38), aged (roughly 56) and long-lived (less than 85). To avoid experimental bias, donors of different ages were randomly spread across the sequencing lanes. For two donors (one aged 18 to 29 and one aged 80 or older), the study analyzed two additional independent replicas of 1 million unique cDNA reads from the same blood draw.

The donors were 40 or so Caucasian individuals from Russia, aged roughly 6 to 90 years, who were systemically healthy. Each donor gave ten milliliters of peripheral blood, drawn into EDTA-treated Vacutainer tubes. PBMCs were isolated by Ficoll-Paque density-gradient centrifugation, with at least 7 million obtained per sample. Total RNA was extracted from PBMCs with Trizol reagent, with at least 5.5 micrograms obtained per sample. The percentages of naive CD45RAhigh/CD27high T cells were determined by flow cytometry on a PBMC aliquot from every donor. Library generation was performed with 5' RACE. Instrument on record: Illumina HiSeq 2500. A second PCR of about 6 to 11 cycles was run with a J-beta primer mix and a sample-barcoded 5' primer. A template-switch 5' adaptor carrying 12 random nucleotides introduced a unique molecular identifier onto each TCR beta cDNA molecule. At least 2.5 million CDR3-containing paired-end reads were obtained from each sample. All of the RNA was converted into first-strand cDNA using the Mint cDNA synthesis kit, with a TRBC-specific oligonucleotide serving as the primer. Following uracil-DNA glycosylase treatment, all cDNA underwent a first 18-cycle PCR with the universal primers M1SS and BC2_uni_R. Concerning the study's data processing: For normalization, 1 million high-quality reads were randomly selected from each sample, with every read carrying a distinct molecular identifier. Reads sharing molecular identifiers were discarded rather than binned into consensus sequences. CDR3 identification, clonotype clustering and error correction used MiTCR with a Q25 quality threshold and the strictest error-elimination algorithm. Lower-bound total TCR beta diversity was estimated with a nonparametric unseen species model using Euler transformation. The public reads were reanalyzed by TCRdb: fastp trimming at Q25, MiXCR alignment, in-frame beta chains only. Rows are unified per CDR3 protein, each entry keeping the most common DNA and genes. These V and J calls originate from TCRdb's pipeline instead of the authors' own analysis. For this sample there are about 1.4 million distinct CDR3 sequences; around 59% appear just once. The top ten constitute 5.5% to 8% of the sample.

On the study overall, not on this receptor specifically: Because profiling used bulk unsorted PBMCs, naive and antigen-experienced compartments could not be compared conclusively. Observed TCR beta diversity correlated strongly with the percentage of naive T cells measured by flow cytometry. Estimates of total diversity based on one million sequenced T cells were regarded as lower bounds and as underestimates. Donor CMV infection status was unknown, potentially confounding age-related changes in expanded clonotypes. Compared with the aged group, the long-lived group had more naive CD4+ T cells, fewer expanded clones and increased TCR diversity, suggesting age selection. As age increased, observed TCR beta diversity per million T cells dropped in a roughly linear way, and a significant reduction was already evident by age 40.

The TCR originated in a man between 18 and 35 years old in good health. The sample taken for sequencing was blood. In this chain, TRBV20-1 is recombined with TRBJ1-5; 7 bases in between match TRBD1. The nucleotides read TGCAGTGCTAGATCCAAGACAGGGAGACAGCCCCAGCATTTT. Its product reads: CSARSKTGRQPQHF.